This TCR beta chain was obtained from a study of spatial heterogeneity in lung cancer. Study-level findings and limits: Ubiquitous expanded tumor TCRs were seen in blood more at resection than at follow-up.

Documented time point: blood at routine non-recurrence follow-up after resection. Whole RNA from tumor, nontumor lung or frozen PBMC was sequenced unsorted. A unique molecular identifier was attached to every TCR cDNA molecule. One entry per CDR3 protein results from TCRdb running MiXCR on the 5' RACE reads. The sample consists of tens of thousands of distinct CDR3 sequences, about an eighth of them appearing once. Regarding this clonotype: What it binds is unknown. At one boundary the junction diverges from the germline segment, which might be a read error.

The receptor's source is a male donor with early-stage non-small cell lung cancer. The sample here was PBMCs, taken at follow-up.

The CDR3 DNA follows: TGTGCCAGCAGCTTCACTAGCGCGGCGTCTTTGCCTTTT. Residues: CASSFTSAASLPF. The chain joins TRBV7-2 to TRBJ2-3; 7 bases match TRBD2. CDR3 length: 13 residues. CDR1 is SGHTA, CDR2 FQGNSA, per germline. Combining the CDR3 with reference TRBV7-2 and TRBJ2-3 gives the whole variable domain GAGVSQSPSNKVTEKGKDVELRCDPISGHTALYWYRQSLGQGLEFLIYFQGNSAPDKSGLPSDRFSAERTGGSVSTLTIQRTQQEDSAVYLCASSFTSAASLPFGPGTRLTVL.